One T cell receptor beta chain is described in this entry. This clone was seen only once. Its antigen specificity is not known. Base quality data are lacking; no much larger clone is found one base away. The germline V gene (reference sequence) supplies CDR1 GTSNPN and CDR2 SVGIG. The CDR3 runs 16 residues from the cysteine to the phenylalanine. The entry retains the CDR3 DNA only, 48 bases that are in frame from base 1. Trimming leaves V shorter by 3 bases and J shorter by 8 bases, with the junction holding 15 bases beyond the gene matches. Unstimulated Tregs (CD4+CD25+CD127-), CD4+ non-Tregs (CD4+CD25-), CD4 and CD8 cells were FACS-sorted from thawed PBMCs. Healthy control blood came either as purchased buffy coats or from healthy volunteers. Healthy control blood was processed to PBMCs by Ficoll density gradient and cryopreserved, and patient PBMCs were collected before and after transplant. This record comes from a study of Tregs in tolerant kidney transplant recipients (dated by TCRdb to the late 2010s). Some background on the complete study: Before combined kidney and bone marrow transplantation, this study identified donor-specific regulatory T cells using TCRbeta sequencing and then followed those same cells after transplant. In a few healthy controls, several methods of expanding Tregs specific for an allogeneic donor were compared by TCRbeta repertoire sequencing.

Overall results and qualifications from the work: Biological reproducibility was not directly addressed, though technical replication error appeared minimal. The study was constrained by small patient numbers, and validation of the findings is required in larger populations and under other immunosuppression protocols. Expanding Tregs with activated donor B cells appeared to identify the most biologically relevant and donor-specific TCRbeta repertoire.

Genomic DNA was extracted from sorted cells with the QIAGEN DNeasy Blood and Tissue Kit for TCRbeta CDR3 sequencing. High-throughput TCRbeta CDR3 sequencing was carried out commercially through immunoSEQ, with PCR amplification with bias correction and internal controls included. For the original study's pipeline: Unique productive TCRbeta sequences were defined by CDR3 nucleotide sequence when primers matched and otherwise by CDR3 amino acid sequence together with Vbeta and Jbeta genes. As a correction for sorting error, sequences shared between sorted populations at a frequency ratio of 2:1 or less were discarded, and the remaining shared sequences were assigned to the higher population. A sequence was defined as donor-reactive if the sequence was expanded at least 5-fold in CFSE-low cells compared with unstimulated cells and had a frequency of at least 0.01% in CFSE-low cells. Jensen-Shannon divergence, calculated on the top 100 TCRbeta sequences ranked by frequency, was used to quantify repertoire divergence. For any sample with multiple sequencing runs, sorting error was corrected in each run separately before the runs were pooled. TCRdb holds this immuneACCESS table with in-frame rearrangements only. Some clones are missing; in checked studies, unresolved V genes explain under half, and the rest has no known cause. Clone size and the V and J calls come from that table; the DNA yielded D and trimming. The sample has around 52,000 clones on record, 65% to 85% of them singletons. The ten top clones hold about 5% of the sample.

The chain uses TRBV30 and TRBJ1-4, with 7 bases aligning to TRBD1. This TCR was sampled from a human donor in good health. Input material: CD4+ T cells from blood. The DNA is TGTGCCTGGAGCCTTTACAGGGGCGGGCTTTCAGAAAAACTGTTTTTT. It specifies CAWSLYRGGLSEKLFF.